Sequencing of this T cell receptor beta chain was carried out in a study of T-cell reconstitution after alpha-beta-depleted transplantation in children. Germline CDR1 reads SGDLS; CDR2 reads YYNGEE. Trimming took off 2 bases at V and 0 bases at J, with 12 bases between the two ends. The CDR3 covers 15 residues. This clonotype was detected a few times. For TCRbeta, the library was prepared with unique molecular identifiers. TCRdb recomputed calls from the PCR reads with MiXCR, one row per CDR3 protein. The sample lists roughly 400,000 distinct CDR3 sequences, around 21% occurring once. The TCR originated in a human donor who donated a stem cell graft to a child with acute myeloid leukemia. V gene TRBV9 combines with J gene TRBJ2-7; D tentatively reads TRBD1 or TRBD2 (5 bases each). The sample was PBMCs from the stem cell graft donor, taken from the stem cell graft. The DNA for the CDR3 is TGTGCCAGCAGCGTGGGGGAGACAGCCTCCTACGAGCAGTACTTC. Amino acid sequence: CASSVGETASYEQYF. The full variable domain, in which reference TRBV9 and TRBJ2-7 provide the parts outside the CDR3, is DSGVTQTPKHLITATGQRVTLRCSPRSGDLSVYWYQQSLDQGLQFLIQYYNGEERAKGNILERFSAQQFPDLHSELNLSSLELGDSALYFCASSVGETASYEQYFGPGTRLTVT.